This TCR beta chain came from a study of blood T cell repertoires in COVID-19. About the study: The United States, Italy and Spain provided the acute and convalescent COVID-19 samples.

The germline CDR1 and CDR2 sequences are MGHRA and YSYEKL. The CDR3 covers 15 residues. Trimming pared 1 base from V and 3 bases from J, leaving 12 bases between. TCRdb's table, derived via immunoSEQ multiplex PCR, lists solely in-frame clones and lacks some. The table includes roughly 200,000 clones, roughly 85% detected once. The clonotype comes from a woman younger than 35 who had recovered from COVID-19. Material for sequencing was peripheral blood. This chain uses TRBV4-1 with TRBJ1-1, with D perhaps matching TRBD1 (6 bases). Written as DNA, the CDR3 is TGCGCCAGCAGCCAAGGAGGGGGATTGGACACTGAAGCTTTCTTT. Its translation: CASSQGGGLDTEAFF.